This passage covers 6 T cell receptor beta chains from one sample sequenced in a study of CD8 T cells in ankylosing spondylitis. TCRdb re-derived calls from the 5' RACE reads in MiXCR, one entry per CDR3 protein. The data show about 700,000 distinct CDR3 sequences, 15% to 20% seen once. These receptors are not linked to any known antigen. Notes on the study in general: A TCR beta motif of under ten highly homologous variants appeared characteristic of ankylosing spondylitis blood.

The source material was blood, either unsorted or a sorted T cell fraction (not recorded which). The source is a male donor with ankylosing spondylitis.

This clonotype was observed a handful of times. The chain couples TRBV20-1 to TRBJ2-3, with 7 bases fitting TRBD2. Germline values: CDR1 DFQATT, CDR2 SNEGSKA (reference sequence). The CDR3 consists of 14 residues. The V gene end was trimmed by 4 bases and the J gene end by 1 base; junction bases not matched to a gene: 5. Here the CDR3 reads CSATSGGRTDTQYF. The CDR3 DNA is TGCAGTGCTACTAGCGGAGGCCGCACAGATACGCAGTATTTT.

This clonotype was observed a few times. This sequence joins TRBV20-1 and TRBJ1-1; D is ambiguous. Trimming removed 5 bases at V and 8 bases at J, with 9 bases between. The CDR3 consists of 10 residues. Germline V CDR1 and CDR2: DFQATT, SNEGSKA (reference sequence). CDR3 coding DNA: TGCAGTGCTGCTAAAGAAGAAGCTTTCTTT. Translation: CSAAKEEAFF.

The rearrangement uses TRBV2 and TRBJ1-6, with D tentatively TRBD1 (6 bases). Trimming took 7 bases from V and 3 from J, leaving 16 bases between them. CDR3 length: 16 residues. Germline-derived CDR1 and CDR2 are SNHLY and FYNNEI. The CDR3 here is CASTPDSASYNSPLHF. The CDR3 coding sequence is TGTGCCAGCACCCCGGACAGCGCGAGCTATAATTCACCCCTCCACTTT. Full variable domain (missing parts from reference TRBV2 and TRBJ1-6): EPEVTQTPSHQVTQMGQEVILRCVPISNHLYFYWYRQILGQKVEFLVSFYNNEISEKSEIFDDQFSVERPDGSNFTLKIRSTKLEDSAMYFCASTPDSASYNSPLHFGNGTRLTVT.

This clonotype appeared many times. The rearrangement uses TRBV20-1 and TRBJ1-2; tentative D call: TRBD1 (5 bases). Germline V CDR1 and CDR2: DFQATT, SNEGSKA (reference sequence). V dropped 6 bases and J dropped 4 bases, with 15 bases sitting between them. The CDR3 sequence is 13 residues long. The CDR3 sequence is CSAGANQGYGYTF. As DNA, the CDR3 is TGCAGTGCCGGTGCAAACCAGGGCTATGGCTACACCTTC.

The chain uses TRBV29-1 and TRBJ1-1; no definite D call. V gave up 4 bases and J gave up 1 base, with 10 bases separating them. CDR1 SQVTM and CDR2 ANQGSEA come from the germline V gene. The CDR3 runs to 13 residues. The CDR3 DNA sequence: TGCAGCGTTGTAGCCCGCAGGAACACTGAAGCTTTCTTT. It specifies CSVVARRNTEAFF.

There are a few counts of this clonotype. The chain uses TRBV12-3 or TRBV12-4 and TRBJ1-2; TRBD1 matches at 10 bases. V gave up 3 bases and J gave up 6 bases; unmatched junction bases: 4. The CDR3 runs to 14 residues. The CDR3 here is CASSFRDRGDGYTF. The CDR3 bases are TGTGCCAGCAGTTTCAGGGACAGGGGAGATGGCTACACCTTC.